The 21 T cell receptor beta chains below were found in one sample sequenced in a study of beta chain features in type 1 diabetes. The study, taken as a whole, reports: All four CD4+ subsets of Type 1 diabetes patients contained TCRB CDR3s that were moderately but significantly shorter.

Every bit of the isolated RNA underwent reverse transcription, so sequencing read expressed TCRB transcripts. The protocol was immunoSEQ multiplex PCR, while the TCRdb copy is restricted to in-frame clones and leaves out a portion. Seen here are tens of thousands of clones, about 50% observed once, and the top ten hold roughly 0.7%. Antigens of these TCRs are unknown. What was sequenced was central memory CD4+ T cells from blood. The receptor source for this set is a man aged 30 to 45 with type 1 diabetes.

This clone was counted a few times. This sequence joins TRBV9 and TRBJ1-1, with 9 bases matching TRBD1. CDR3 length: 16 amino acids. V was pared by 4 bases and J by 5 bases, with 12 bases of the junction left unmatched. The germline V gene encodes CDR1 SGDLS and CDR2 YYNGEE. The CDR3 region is CASSPRDRVSNTEAFF. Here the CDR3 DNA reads TGTGCCAGCAGCCCCCGGGACAGGGTGTCGAATACTGAAGCTTTCTTT.

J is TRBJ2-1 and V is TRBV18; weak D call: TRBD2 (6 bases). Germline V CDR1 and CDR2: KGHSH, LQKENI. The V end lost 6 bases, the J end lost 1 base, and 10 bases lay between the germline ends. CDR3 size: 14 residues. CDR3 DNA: TGTGCCAGCTCCCCGACTAGATCCTACAATGAGCAGTTCTTC. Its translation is CASSPTRSYNEQFF.

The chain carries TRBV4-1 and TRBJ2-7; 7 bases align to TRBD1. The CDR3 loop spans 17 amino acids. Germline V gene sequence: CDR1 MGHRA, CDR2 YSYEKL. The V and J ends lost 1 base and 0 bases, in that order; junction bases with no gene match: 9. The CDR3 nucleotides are TGCGCCAGCAGCCAAGCTCTCGGGACAGCCAACTCCTACGAGCAGTACTTC. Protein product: CASSQALGTANSYEQYF.

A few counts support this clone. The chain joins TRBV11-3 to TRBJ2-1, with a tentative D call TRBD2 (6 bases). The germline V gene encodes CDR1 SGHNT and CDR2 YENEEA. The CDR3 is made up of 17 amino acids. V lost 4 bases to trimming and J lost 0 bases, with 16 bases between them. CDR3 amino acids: CASSWLGAGSSYNEQFF. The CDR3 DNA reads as TGTGCCAGCAGCTGGCTTGGGGCGGGGAGCTCCTACAATGAGCAGTTCTTC.

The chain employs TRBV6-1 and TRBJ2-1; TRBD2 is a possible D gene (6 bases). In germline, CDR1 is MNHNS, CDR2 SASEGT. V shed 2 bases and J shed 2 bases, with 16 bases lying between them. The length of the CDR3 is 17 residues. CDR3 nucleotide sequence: TGTGCCAGCAGTGAAACTTCGGGAGTTGGGCCCTACAATGAGCAGTTCTTC. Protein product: CASSETSGVGPYNEQFF.

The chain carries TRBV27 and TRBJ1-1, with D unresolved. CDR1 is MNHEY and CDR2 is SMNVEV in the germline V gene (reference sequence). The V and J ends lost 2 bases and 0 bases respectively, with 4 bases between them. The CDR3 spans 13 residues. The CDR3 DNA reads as TGTGCCAGCAGTTTAGAGGTGAACACTGAAGCTTTCTTT. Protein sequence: CASSLEVNTEAFF.

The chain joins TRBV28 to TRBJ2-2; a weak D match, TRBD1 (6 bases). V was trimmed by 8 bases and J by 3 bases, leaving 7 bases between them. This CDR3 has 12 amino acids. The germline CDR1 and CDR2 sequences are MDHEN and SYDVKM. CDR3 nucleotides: TGTGCCAGCGGGGGCCACACCGGGGAGCTGTTTTTT. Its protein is CASGGHTGELFF.

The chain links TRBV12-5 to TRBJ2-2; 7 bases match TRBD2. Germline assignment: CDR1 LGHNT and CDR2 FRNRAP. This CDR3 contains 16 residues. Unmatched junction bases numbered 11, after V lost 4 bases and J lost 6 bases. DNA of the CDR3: TGTGCTAGTGGTTCCAACGGGGGAGGGCCCTCCGGGGAGCTGTTTTTT. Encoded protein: CASGSNGGGPSGELFF.

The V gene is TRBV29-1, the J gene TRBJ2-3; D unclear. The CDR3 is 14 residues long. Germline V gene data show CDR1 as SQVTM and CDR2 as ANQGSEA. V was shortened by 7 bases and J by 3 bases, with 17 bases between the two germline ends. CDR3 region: CSATPTPGTDTQYF. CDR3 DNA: TGCAGCGCCACACCCACCCCCGGGACAGATACGCAGTATTTT.

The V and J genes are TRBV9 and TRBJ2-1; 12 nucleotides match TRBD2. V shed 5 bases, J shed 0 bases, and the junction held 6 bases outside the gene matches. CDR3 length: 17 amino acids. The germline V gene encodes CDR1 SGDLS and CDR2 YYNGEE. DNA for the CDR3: TGTGCCAGCAGTCTAGCGGGGGGGCGAAGCTCCTACAATGAGCAGTTCTTC. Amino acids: CASSLAGGRSSYNEQFF.

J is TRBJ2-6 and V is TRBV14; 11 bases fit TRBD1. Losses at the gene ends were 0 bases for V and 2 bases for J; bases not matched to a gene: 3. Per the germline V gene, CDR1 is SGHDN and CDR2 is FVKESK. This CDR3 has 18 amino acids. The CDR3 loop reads CASSQDWGQGAGANVLTF. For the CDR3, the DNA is TGTGCCAGCAGCCAAGATTGGGGACAGGGGGCTGGGGCCAACGTCCTGACTTTC.

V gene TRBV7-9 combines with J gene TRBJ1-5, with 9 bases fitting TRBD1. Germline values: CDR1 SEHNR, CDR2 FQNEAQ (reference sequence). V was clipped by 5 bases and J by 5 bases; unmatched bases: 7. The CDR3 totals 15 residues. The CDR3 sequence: CASSAGTGLDQPQHF. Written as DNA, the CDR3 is TGTGCCAGCAGCGCCGGGACAGGGTTGGATCAGCCCCAGCATTTT. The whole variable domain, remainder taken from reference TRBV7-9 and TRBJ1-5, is DTGVSQNPRHKITKRGQNVTFRCDPISEHNRLYWYRQTLGQGPEFLTYFQNEAQLEKSRLLSDRFSAERPKGSFSTLEIQRTEQGDSAMYLCASSAGTGLDQPQHFGDGTRLSIL.

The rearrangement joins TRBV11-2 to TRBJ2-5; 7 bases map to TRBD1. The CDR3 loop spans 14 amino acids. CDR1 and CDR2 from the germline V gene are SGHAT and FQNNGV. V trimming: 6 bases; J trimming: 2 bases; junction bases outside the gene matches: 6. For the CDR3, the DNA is TGTGCCAGCAGACCTACAGGGGCGCAAGAGACCCAGTACTTC. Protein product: CASRPTGAQETQYF.

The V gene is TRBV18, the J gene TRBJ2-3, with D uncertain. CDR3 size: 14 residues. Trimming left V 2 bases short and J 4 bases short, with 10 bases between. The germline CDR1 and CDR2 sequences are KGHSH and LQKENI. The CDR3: CASSPDAGPDTQYF. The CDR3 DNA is TGTGCCAGCTCACCAGACGCAGGCCCAGATACGCAGTATTTT.

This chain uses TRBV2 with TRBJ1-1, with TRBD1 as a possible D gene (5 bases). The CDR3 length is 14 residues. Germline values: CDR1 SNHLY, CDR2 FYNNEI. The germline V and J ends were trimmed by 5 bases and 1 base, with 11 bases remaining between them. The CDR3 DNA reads TGTGCCAGCAGTTCCAGGGTTGCGAACACTGAAGCTTTCTTT. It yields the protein CASSSRVANTEAFF.

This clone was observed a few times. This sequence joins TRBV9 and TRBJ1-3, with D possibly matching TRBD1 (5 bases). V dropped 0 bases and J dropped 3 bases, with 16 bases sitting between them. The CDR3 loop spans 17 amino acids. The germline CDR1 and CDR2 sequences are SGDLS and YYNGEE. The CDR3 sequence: CASSVGRVGVSGNTIYF. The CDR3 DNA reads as TGTGCCAGCAGCGTAGGTCGAGTAGGGGTCAGTGGAAACACCATATATTTT.

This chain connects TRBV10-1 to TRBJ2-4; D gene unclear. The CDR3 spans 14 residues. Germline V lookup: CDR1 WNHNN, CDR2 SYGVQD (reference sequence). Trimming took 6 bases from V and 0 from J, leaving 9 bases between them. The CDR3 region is CASRGFLAKNIQYF. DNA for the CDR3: TGCGCCAGCAGGGGCTTTTTAGCCAAAAACATTCAGTACTTC.

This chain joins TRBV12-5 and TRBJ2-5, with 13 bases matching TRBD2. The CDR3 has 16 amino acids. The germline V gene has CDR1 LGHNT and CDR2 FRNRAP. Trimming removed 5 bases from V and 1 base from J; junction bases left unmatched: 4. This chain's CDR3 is CASGLGLAGAQETQYF. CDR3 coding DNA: TGTGCTAGTGGTCTCGGACTAGCGGGGGCCCAAGAGACCCAGTACTTC.

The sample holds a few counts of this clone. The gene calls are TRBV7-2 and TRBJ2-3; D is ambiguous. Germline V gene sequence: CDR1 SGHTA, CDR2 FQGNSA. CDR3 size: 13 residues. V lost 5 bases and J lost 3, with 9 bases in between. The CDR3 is CASSPLITDTQYF. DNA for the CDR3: TGTGCCAGCAGCCCACTTATAACAGATACGCAGTATTTT.

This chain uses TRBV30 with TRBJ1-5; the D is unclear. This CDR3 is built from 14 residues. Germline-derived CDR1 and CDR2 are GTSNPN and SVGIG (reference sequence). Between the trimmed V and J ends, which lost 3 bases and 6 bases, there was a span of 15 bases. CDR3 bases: TGTGCCTGGAGCGTAGGTCAGGCAGGTCAGCCCCAGCATTTT. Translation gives CAWSVGQAGQPQHF.

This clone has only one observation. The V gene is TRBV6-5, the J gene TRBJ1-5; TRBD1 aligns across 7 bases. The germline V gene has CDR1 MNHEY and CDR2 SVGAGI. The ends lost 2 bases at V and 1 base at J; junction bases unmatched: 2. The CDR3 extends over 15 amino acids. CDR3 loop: CASSYEDRSNQPQHF. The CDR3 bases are TGTGCCAGCAGTTACGAGGACAGGAGCAATCAGCCCCAGCATTTT.